A single sample is the source of the 18 T cell receptor beta chains below, sequenced in a study of PD-1 blockade in classical Hodgkin lymphoma. TCRdb keeps only in-frame clones here, not all; method: immunoSEQ multiplex PCR. The data contain roughly 19,000 clones, 70% to 85% of them singletons. Each patient experienced a relapse that followed autologous stem cell transplantation, and brentuximab vedotin exposure varied. Source: peripheral blood mononuclear cells (PBMCs), taken at baseline. The receptors were sampled from a human donor with classical Hodgkin lymphoma.

The rearrangement links TRBV7-8 to TRBJ2-5; D perhaps matches TRBD2 (6 bases). Looked up from germline, CDR1 is SGHVS and CDR2 is FQNEAQ. This CDR3 is 17 amino acids long. V was shortened by 4 bases and J by 3 bases, with 21 bases between the two germline ends. CDR3 coding DNA: TGTGCCAGCAGCTCCTTCGGGTTAGCGGTGGTGGAAGAGACCCAGTACTTC. Translated, it gives CASSSFGLAVVEETQYF.

In DNA form, the CDR3 reads TGTGCCAGCAGCTTAACTGGGACAGGAGACCAAGAGACCCAGTACTTC. Protein product: CASSLTGTGDQETQYF. The chain combines TRBV7-3 with TRBJ2-5; 8 bases map to TRBD1. Germline lookup yields CDR1 SGHTA and CDR2 FQGTGA. CDR3 length: 16 amino acids. Losses at the gene ends were 0 bases for V and 0 bases for J; bases not matched to a gene: 3.

This CDR3 reads CASSQGPESGLFF. The CDR3 DNA sequence: TGTGCCAGCAGCCAGGGGCCCGAAAGTGGGCTGTTTTTT. This rearrangement joins TRBV4-2 to TRBJ1-4; D is perhaps TRBD1 (5 bases). V was trimmed by 3 bases and J by 14 bases, leaving 16 bases between them. This CDR3 spans 13 amino acids. Germline V gene sequence: CDR1 LGHNA, CDR2 YNFKEQ.

The rearrangement uses TRBV2 and TRBJ2-6, with D perhaps given as TRBD1 or TRBD2 (5 bases each). Germline assignment: CDR1 SNHLY and CDR2 FYNNEI. V shed 6 bases and J shed 1 base, with 16 bases lying between them. The CDR3 is 17 residues long. The CDR3 DNA follows: TGTGCCAGCAGGGTCGGGGCCACCCAATCTGGGGCCAACGTCCTGACTTTC. Encoded protein: CASRVGATQSGANVLTF.

V gene TRBV4-2 combines with J gene TRBJ2-5; 10 bases are a match to TRBD2. The V and J ends lost 2 bases and 1 base, in that order; junction bases with no gene match: 1. Germline V gene data show CDR1 as LGHNA and CDR2 as YNFKEQ. This CDR3 spans 15 amino acids. The CDR3 spells CASSQKRGGQETQYF. As DNA, the CDR3 is TGTGCCAGCAGCCAAAAGCGGGGGGGCCAAGAGACCCAGTACTTC.

This clone was observed once. The chain is built from TRBV7-2 and TRBJ2-3; 10 positions match TRBD2. V shed 1 base and J 5 bases; nucleotides not matched to a gene: 0. CDR1 and CDR2 (germline): SGHTA, FQGNSA. CDR3 length: 14 amino acids. CDR3: CASSLGTSGDTQYF. CDR3 coding DNA: TGTGCCAGCAGCTTAGGGACTAGCGGAGATACGCAGTATTTT.

The V call is TRBV7-2, the J call TRBJ2-5; D gene uncertain. The CDR3 is 13 amino acids. The V and J ends lost 7 bases and 5 bases respectively, with 14 bases between them. Germline V gene data show CDR1 as SGHTA and CDR2 as FQGNSA. The CDR3, as DNA: TGTGCCAGCACCCCCGGCCCCCGGGAGACCCAGTACTTC. This encodes CASTPGPRETQYF. Using reference TRBV7-2 and TRBJ2-5 for the parts outside the CDR3, the full variable domain is GAGVSQSPSNKVTEKGKDVELRCDPISGHTALYWYRQSLGQGLEFLIYFQGNSAPDKSGLPSDRFSAERTGGSVSTLTIQRTQQEDSAVYLCASTPGPRETQYFGPGTRLLVL.

This clone was detected once. The chain has TRBV7-2 and TRBJ1-1, with D uncertain. The CDR3 loop spans 13 amino acids. The V gene lost 4 bases and the J gene lost 1 base, with 7 bases spanning the gap. Germline CDR1 and CDR2: SGHTA and FQGNSA. The CDR3 loop reads CASSSQRNTEAFF. Here the CDR3 DNA reads TGTGCCAGCAGCTCACAGAGGAACACTGAAGCTTTCTTT. The variable domain in full, with the rest retrieved from reference TRBV7-2 and TRBJ1-1, is GAGVSQSPSNKVTEKGKDVELRCDPISGHTALYWYRQSLGQGLEFLIYFQGNSAPDKSGLPSDRFSAERTGGSVSTLTIQRTQQEDSAVYLCASSSQRNTEAFFGQGTRLTVV.

The CDR3 protein is CASSPQETGTDTQYF. For the CDR3, the DNA is TGTGCCAGCTCACCACAGGAAACGGGCACAGATACGCAGTATTTT. The rearrangement joins TRBV18 to TRBJ2-3; no firm D call. The CDR3 spans 15 residues. CDR1 is KGHSH and CDR2 is LQKENI in the germline V gene. Deletions cut 1 base from V and 1 base from J, with 9 bases between.

In its sample, this clone was seen a few times. The chain recombines TRBV10-1 with TRBJ1-1; D is ambiguous. The CDR3 runs 13 residues. The germline V gene encodes CDR1 WNHNN and CDR2 SYGVQD (reference sequence). Trimming left V 0 bases short and J 5 bases short, with 7 bases between. The CDR3 loop is CASSESVGTEAFF. The DNA of the CDR3 is TGCGCCAGCAGTGAGTCAGTGGGGACTGAAGCTTTCTTT.

This clone was seen just once. V usage is TRBV9 and J usage is TRBJ1-6, with D possibly matching TRBD1 (6 bases). V lost 4 bases, J lost 7 bases, and 27 bases lay in between. The CDR3 sequence is 19 residues long. Germline V lookup: CDR1 SGDLS, CDR2 YYNGEE. In nucleotides, the CDR3 is TGTGCCAGCAGCCTAGACCCTTCCGGACAGTCCCGGAAAAATTCACCCCTCCACTTT. Amino acid sequence: CASSLDPSGQSRKNSPLHF.

In its sample, this clone was seen once. J is TRBJ2-7 and V is TRBV7-8; D possibly corresponds to TRBD2 (7 bases). Per germline, CDR1 SGHVS and CDR2 FQNEAQ. Trimming stripped 7 bases from V and 0 bases from J, with 19 bases between. The CDR3 loop spans 16 amino acids. The CDR3 sequence is CASTTSGTYNSYEQYF. As DNA, the CDR3 is TGTGCCAGCACCACGAGCGGGACATATAACTCCTACGAGCAGTACTTC.

This clone was counted a single time. The chain has TRBV9 and TRBJ2-2, with TRBD1 as a possible D gene (5 bases). CDR3 length: 15 residues. V was clipped by 2 bases and J by 0 bases, with 8 bases between them. The V gene's germline CDR1 is SGDLS and CDR2 YYNGEE. CDR3 amino acids: CASSVSRANTGELFF. Here the CDR3 DNA reads TGTGCCAGCAGCGTCTCCAGGGCGAACACCGGGGAGCTGTTTTTT.

This clone turned up a few times. The V and J genes are TRBV14 and TRBJ2-5, with TRBD2 as a possible D gene (5 bases). The CDR3 has 15 amino acids. Per the germline V gene, CDR1 is SGHDN and CDR2 is FVKESK. V gave up 1 base and J gave up 0 bases, with 9 bases separating them. As DNA, the CDR3 is TGTGCCAGCAGCCAAGGGTCAGCGGACCAAGAGACCCAGTACTTC. It yields the protein CASSQGSADQETQYF.

The sample holds a few counts of this clone. The chain joins TRBV18 to TRBJ2-1; weak D call: TRBD1 (6 bases). Trimming stripped 6 bases from V and 5 bases from J, with 11 bases between. The CDR3 consists of 13 residues. Germline loops: CDR1 KGHSH, CDR2 LQKENI. The CDR3 region is CASSPDRHNEQFF. In DNA, the CDR3 is TGTGCCAGCTCCCCCGACAGGCACAATGAGCAGTTCTTC.

The V gene is TRBV19, the J gene TRBJ2-1; D gene uncertain. V shed 3 bases and J shed 3 bases, with 6 bases lying between them. The CDR3 loop spans 13 amino acids. CDR1 is LNHDA and CDR2 is SQIVND in the germline V gene (reference sequence). The DNA of the CDR3 is TGTGCCAGTAGTATGACCGACTACAATGAGCAGTTCTTC. Its translation: CASSMTDYNEQFF.

The chain carries TRBV7-2 and TRBJ1-6; D gene uncertain. CDR1 is SGHTA, CDR2 FQGNSA, per germline. This CDR3 comprises 14 residues. Trimming stripped 5 bases from V and 10 bases from J, with 15 bases between. The CDR3 is CASSPPGGLSPLHF. In nucleotides, the CDR3 is TGTGCCAGCAGCCCGCCAGGCGGTTTGTCACCCCTCCACTTT. Full variable domain (outside the CDR3, taken from reference TRBV7-2 and TRBJ1-6): GAGVSQSPSNKVTEKGKDVELRCDPISGHTALYWYRQSLGQGLEFLIYFQGNSAPDKSGLPSDRFSAERTGGSVSTLTIQRTQQEDSAVYLCASSPPGGLSPLHFGNGTRLTVT.

The CDR3 region has the DNA TGTGCCAGCAGCTCCCTCACCCCGCTAGCGGGGGCCGACACCGGGGAGCTGTTTTTT. Amino acid sequence: CASSSLTPLAGADTGELFF. The chain has TRBV7-9 and TRBJ2-2, with 10 bases aligning to TRBD2. This CDR3 has 19 residues. J was trimmed by 3 bases and V by 4 bases; bases with no gene match: 14. The germline CDR1 and CDR2 sequences are SEHNR and FQNEAQ (reference sequence).